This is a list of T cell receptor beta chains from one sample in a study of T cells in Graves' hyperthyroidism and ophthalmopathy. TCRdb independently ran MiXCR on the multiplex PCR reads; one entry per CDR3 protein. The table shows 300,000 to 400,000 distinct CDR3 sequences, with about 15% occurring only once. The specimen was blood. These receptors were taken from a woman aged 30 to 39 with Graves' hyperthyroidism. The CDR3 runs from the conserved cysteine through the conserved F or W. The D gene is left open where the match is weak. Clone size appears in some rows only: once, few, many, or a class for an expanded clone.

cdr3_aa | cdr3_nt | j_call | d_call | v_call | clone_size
CASSSPLHEKLFF | TGTGCCAGCAGTTCTCCCCTACATGAAAAACTGTTTTTT | TRBJ1-4 | - | TRBV27 | few
CASRHRGLETQYF | TGTGCCAGCAGGCATCGGGGGCTAGAGACCCAGTACTTC | TRBJ2-5 | - | TRBV12-3/TRBV12-4 | -
CSASTPSGRGLVGDEQFF | TGCAGTGCTAGTACGCCTAGCGGGAGGGGTTTGGTCGGGGATGAGCAGTTCTTC | TRBJ2-1 | TRBD2 | TRBV20-1 | many
CASSQTGGEAFF | TGTGCCAGTAGTCAAACAGGGGGCGAAGCTTTCTTT | TRBJ1-1 | TRBD1 | TRBV19 | few
CSARDLRYASGGTEAFF | TGCAGTGCTAGAGATCTTAGATACGCCTCGGGCGGCACTGAAGCTTTCTTT | TRBJ1-1 | - | TRBV20-1 | -
CSASPTGGGTDTQYF | TGCAGTGCTAGCCCGACAGGGGGCGGCACAGATACGCAGTATTTT | TRBJ2-3 | TRBD1 | TRBV20-1 | few
CASSDAGLGYTF | TGTGCCAGCAGTGACGCCGGACTTGGCTACACCTTC | TRBJ1-2 | - | TRBV28 | many
CASSRPSLTGELFF | TGTGCCAGCAGTCGCCCTAGCCTCACCGGGGAGCTGTTTTTT | TRBJ2-2 | - | TRBV28 | many
CASSVGEETQYF | TGTGCCAGCAGCGTAGGTGAAGAGACCCAGTACTTC | TRBJ2-5 | - | TRBV10-2 | many
CASSLGTGGTDTQYF | TGTGCCAGCAGCTTAGGGACAGGGGGCACAGATACGCAGTATTTT | TRBJ2-3 | TRBD1 | TRBV13 | many
CASSGQGENIQYF | TGTGCCAGCAGTGGACAGGGGGAAAACATTCAGTACTTC | TRBJ2-4 | TRBD1 | TRBV28 | many
CASRVQGGSYGYTF | TGTGCCAGCAGAGTCCAGGGGGGGAGCTATGGCTACACCTTC | TRBJ1-2 | TRBD1 | TRBV28 | many
CASSIEGRNTEAFF | TGTGCCAGTAGTATCGAGGGCAGGAACACTGAAGCTTTCTTT | TRBJ1-1 | - | TRBV19 | many
CAISAEGRAAKNIQYF | TGTGCCATCAGTGCCGAGGGTCGGGCAGCCAAAAACATTCAGTACTTC | TRBJ2-4 | - | TRBV10-3 | many
CASRYGTGFNVLTF | TGTGCCAGCAGATACGGGACAGGGTTTAACGTCCTGACTTTC | TRBJ2-6 | TRBD1 | TRBV12-3/TRBV12-4 | -
CASSPTVAEAFF | TGTGCCAGCAGCCCGACAGTCGCAGAAGCTTTCTTT | TRBJ1-1 | - | TRBV6-1 | few
CAWSVSEFYEQYF | TGTGCCTGGAGTGTATCCGAATTTTACGAGCAGTACTTC | TRBJ2-7 | - | TRBV30 | -
CASSETRTEETQYF | TGCGCCAGCAGTGAGACGCGGACAGAAGAGACCCAGTACTTC | TRBJ2-5 | - | TRBV10-1 | many
CSARDAIGTSSLEQYF | TGCAGTGCTAGAGATGCTATAGGAACTAGCAGCCTAGAGCAGTACTTC | TRBJ2-7 | - | TRBV20-1 | many
CATATGGNGSPLHF | TGTGCCACCGCAACAGGGGGCAACGGTTCACCCCTCCACTTT | TRBJ1-6 | TRBD1 | TRBV2 | many
CASSLGASRETQYF | TGTGCCAGCAGCTTAGGGGCCAGCCGAGAGACCCAGTACTTC | TRBJ2-5 | - | TRBV7-8 | many
CASSDKGQGTYGYTF | TGTGCCAGCAGTGACAAAGGACAGGGGACCTATGGCTACACCTTC | TRBJ1-2 | TRBD1 | TRBV6-1 | few
CSEQWVDEQFF | TGCAGCGAACAGTGGGTAGATGAGCAGTTCTTC | TRBJ2-1 | - | TRBV29-1 | -
CASRQRGAGGGHEQFF | TGTGCCAGCAGACAGAGAGGGGCAGGGGGAGGGCATGAGCAGTTCTTC | TRBJ2-1 | - | TRBV12-3/TRBV12-4 | few
CSAPMTGTNTGELFF | TGCAGTGCCCCGATGACAGGGACGAACACCGGGGAGCTGTTTTTT | TRBJ2-2 | TRBD1 | TRBV20-1 | few
CASNSLSGRANTGELFF | TGTGCCAGCAACTCCCTGAGCGGGAGGGCGAACACCGGGGAGCTGTTTTTT | TRBJ2-2 | TRBD2 | TRBV7-8 | many
CASSQEGRLAGSNEQFF | TGTGCCAGCAGCCAAGAAGGCCGACTAGCGGGAAGCAATGAGCAGTTCTTC | TRBJ2-1 | TRBD2 | TRBV4-2 | few
CATSSISQETQYF | TGTGCCACCAGCAGCATATCACAAGAGACCCAGTACTTC | TRBJ2-5 | - | TRBV15 | many
CATSDPTSGRTDTQYF | TGTGCCACCAGTGATCCAACTAGCGGGAGGACAGATACGCAGTATTTT | TRBJ2-3 | TRBD2 | TRBV24-1 | many
CATSDSARNEKLFF | TGTGCCACCAGTGACAGCGCACGCAATGAAAAACTGTTTTTT | TRBJ1-4 | - | TRBV24-1 | many
CASSYDGGIHEQFF | TGTGCCAGCAGTTACGACGGGGGGATCCATGAGCAGTTCTTC | TRBJ2-1 | TRBD2 | TRBV6-2/TRBV6-3 | -
CASSWNPRRTGSRETQYF | TGTGCCAGCAGCTGGAACCCTCGCCGGACAGGGTCTCGAGAGACCCAGTACTTC | TRBJ2-5 | TRBD1 | TRBV11-2 | many